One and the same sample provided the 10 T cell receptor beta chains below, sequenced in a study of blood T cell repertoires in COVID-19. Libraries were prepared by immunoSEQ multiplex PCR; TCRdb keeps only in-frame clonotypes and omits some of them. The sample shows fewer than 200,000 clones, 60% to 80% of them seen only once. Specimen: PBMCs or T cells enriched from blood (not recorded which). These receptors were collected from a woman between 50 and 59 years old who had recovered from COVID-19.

Written as DNA, the CDR3 is TGTGCCAGTGAGGACAGGGGGGGACAAGAGACCCAGTACTTC. Protein product: CASEDRGGQETQYF. This chain joins TRBV19 and TRBJ2-5, with 10 bases that match TRBD1. This CDR3 region has 14 residues. Germline loops: CDR1 LNHDA, CDR2 SQIVND (reference sequence). V was pared by 8 bases and J by 2 bases, with 5 bases of the junction left unmatched.

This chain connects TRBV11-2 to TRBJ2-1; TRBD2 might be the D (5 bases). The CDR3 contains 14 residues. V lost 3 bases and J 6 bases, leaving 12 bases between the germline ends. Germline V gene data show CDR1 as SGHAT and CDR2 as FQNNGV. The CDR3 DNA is TGTGCCAGCAGCTTGGTTCTAGCAGGCAATGAGCAGTTCTTC. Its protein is CASSLVLAGNEQFF.

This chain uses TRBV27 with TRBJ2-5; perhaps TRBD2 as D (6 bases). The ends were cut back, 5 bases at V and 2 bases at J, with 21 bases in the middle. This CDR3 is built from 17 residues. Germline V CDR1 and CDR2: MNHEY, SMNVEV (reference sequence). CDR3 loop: CASSITAPTGGQETQYF. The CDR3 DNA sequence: TGTGCCAGCAGTATTACGGCCCCTACCGGGGGACAAGAGACCCAGTACTTC.

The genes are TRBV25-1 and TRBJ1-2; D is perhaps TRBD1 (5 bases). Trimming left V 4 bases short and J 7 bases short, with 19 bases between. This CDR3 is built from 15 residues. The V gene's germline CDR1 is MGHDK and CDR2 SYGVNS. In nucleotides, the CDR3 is TGTGCCAGCAGTGGATATGGCAGGGCCTCTTTTGGCTACACCTTC. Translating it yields CASSGYGRASFGYTF.

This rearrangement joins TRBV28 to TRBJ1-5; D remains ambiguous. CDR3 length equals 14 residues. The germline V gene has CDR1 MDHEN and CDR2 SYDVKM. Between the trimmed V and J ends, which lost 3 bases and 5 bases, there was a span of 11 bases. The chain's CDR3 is CASSLGPSDQPQHF. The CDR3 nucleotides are TGTGCCAGCAGTTTGGGCCCGTCCGATCAGCCCCAGCATTTT.

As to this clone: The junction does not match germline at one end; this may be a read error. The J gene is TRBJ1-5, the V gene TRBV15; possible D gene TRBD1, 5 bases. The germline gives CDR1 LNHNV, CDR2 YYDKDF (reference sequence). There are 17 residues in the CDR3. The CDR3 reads CAASRGDEGPRNQPQHF. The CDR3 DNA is TGTGCCGCCAGCAGAGGGGATGAGGGCCCCCGGAATCAGCCCCAGCATTTT.

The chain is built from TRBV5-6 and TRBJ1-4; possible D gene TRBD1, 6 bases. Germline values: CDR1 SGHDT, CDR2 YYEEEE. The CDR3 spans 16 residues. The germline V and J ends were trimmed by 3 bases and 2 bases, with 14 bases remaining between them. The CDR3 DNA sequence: TGTGCCAGCAGCTCCGCAATCAGGGGCACTAATGAAAAACTGTTTTTT. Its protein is CASSSAIRGTNEKLFF.

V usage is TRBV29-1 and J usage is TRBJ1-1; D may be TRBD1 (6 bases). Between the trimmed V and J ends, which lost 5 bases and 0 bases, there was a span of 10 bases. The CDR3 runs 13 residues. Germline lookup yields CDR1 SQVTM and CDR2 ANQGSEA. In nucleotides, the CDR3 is TGCAGCGTTTCGACAGGTCTGAACACTGAAGCTTTCTTT. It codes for CSVSTGLNTEAFF.

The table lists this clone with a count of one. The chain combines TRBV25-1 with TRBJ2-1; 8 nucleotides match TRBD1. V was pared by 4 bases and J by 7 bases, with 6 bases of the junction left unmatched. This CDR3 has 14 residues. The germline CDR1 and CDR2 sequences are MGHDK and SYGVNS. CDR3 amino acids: CASSGQDRVNEQFF. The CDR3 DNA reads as TGTGCCAGCAGTGGACAGGACAGGGTTAATGAGCAGTTCTTC.

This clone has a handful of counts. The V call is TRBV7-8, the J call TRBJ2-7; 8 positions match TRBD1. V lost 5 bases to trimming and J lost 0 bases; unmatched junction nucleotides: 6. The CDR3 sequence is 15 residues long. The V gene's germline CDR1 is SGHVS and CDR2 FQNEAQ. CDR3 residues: CASSTKGQGSYEQYF. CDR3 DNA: TGTGCCAGCAGCACCAAAGGACAGGGCTCCTACGAGCAGTACTTC.